Reported below is one T cell receptor beta chain. The antigen is not known. One junction end does not reproduce the germline sequence, and a read error may be involved. The data were taken from a study of cytomegalovirus exposure and HLA in healthy donors. Clones were sequenced by immunoSEQ multiplex PCR, and TCRdb holds only the in-frame ones, with some missing. Seen here are approximately 130,000 clones, under 90% observed once, and the top ten hold 2% to 2.5%. Donors came from a validation cohort of approximately 110 subjects, distinct from the first 666-subject cohort. The CDR3 length is 15 residues. Germline V gene sequence: CDR1 SSHAT, CDR2 FNYEAQ (reference sequence). Findings of the study overall: There were some public TCRs occurring in many donors, but most TCR sequences were rare. Reports credit the classifier with highly specific, highly sensitive diagnosis of cytomegalovirus status.

This receptor was taken from a woman aged 25 to 45 in good health and CMV-seronegative. The V and J genes are TRBV7-7 and TRBJ2-5; TRBD1 is a possible D gene (8 bases). Sequenced input: PBMCs. CDR3 sequence reads: CASSLGEGTGETQYF. The DNA of the CDR3 is TGTGCTAGCAGCCTCGGGGAGGGGACAGGAGAGACCCAGTACTTC.